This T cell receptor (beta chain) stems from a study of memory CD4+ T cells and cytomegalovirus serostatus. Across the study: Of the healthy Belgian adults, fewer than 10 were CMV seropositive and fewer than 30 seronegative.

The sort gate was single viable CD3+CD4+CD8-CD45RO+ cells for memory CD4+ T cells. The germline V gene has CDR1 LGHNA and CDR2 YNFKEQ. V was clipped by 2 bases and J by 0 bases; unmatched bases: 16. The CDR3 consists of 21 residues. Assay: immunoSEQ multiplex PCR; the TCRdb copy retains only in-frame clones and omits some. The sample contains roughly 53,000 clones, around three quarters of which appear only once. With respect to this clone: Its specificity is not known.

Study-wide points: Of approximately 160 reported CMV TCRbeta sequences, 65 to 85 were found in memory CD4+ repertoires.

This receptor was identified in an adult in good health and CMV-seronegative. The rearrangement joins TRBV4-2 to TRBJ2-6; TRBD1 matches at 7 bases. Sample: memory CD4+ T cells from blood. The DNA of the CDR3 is TGTGCCAGCAGCCAAACCCTAAAGCCGGGACAGCCGAGCTCTGGGGCCAACGTCCTGACTTTC. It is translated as CASSQTLKPGQPSSGANVLTF.